This TCR beta chain was identified during a study of blood T cell repertoires in COVID-19. Study details: The origin of the acute and convalescent COVID-19 samples was the United States, Italy and Spain. The analysed material was cDNA or gDNA that came from T cells, B-cell-depleted T cells, or PBMCs.

The CDR3 runs to 15 residues. J gave up 6 bases and V 6 bases, and 5 bases lay outside the gene matches. CDR1 MNHEY and CDR2 SVGAGI come from the germline V gene. Original data processing: Quantification of nucleated cells was approximated via reference gene primer amplification. Measured with immunoSEQ multiplex PCR; TCRdb has only the in-frame clones, and not every one. V and J calls and clone size follow that table, whereas D and trimming were derived from the DNA. Found here are some 290,000 clones, roughly 90% of them singletons; the top ten hold 2.2%. The TCR originated in a woman in her fifties or sixties who had recovered from COVID-19. The chain joins TRBV6-5 to TRBJ2-1, with 13 bases matching TRBD2. Sequenced: peripheral blood. The DNA for the CDR3 is TGTGCCAGCAGCCGACGGACTAGCGGGAGCAATGAGCAGTTCTTC. Protein: CASSRRTSGSNEQFF.